The 4 T cell receptor beta chains listed next were all sequenced from one sample in a study of CD8 T cells in Susac syndrome. Random hexamers were used to reverse transcribe an amount of about 0.45 to 1 ug RNA. MiXCR was run by TCRdb on the immunoSEQ multiplex PCR reads, yielding one entry per CDR3 protein. The repertoire consists of 240,000 or so distinct CDR3 sequences, with approximately 95% occurring once and the leading ten covering approximately 0.094%. The sample consisted of CD4+ T cells from PBMCs. The source of these receptors is a human donor with Susac syndrome.

This chain joins TRBV5-1 and TRBJ2-5; TRBD2 matches 9 bases. Looked up from germline, CDR1 is SGHRS and CDR2 is YFSETQ. The CDR3 spans 15 residues. Trimming cost V 0 bases and J 2 bases; bases outside gene matches: 2. This CDR3 reads CASSLATSGQETQYF. The CDR3, as DNA: TGCGCCAGCAGCTTGGCCACTAGCGGGCAAGAGACCCAGTACTTC.

The chain has TRBV6-5 and TRBJ1-2, with a possible D match to TRBD1 (5 bases). The V gene lost 6 bases and the J gene lost 8 bases, with 16 bases spanning the gap. The CDR3 is 13 amino acids. Per the germline V gene, CDR1 is MNHEY and CDR2 is SVGAGI. CDR3 loop: CASSNYRSGGYTF. The DNA of the CDR3 is TGTGCCAGCAGCAATTACAGGAGCGGCGGCTACACCTTC.

This clonotype has only a few counts. The chain uses TRBV19 and TRBJ2-3; no clear D gene. The CDR3 has 12 residues. Germline V gene data show CDR1 as LNHDA and CDR2 as SQIVND (reference sequence). V gave up 4 bases and J gave up 6 bases, with 8 bases separating them. The CDR3 sequence: CASSRLPDTQYF. The CDR3 DNA sequence: TGTGCCAGTAGTAGACTTCCGGATACGCAGTATTTT.

The chain combines TRBV20-1 with TRBJ2-5, with 9 bases lining up with TRBD1. The ends lost 1 base at V and 4 bases at J; junction bases unmatched: 10. From germline, CDR1 is DFQATT and CDR2 SNEGSKA (reference sequence). CDR3 length equals 16 residues. CDR3 DNA: TGCAGTGCTAGAGGTCCGGGACAGGGAAAAGGAGAGACCCAGTACTTC. It codes for CSARGPGQGKGETQYF.